This entry features one T cell receptor beta chain sequence. Its matching antigen is unknown. The germline gives CDR1 SEHNR, CDR2 FQNEAQ (reference sequence). CDR3 size: 15 residues. The V gene lost 6 bases and the J gene lost 4 bases, with 15 bases spanning the gap. This sample was taken from a study of identical twins. General study findings and limits: There were fewer insertions in abundant cord blood beta clonotypes, but memory repertoires showed no such pattern. In drawing conclusions, the study used cross-sectional statistical analysis and did not follow the same donors. Monozygotic twins shared more out-of-frame TCR alpha than recombination models predicted.

Unique molecular identifiers were present on the cDNA, and a universal primer site came from template switching. MiXCR was run by TCRdb on the 5' RACE reads, yielding one entry per CDR3 protein. Of around 340,000 distinct CDR3 sequences in the sample, 9% are singletons; the top ten hold over 7%. This clonotype was sampled from a woman aged 50 to 60 in good health. This chain joins TRBV7-9 and TRBJ2-2, with D possibly being TRBD1 or TRBD2 (5 bases each). Sequencing input: naive T cells sorted from blood. This CDR3 reads CASRPGPGPTGELFF. DNA of the CDR3: TGTGCCAGCAGACCGGGACCGGGGCCCACCGGGGAGCTGTTTTTT.